Each of the 29 T cell receptor beta chains below was sequenced from the same sample in a study of identical twins. Using its own MiXCR run on the 5' RACE reads, TCRdb lists one record per CDR3 protein. The sample consists of 550,000 to 700,000 distinct CDR3 sequences, 21% of them appearing once. The same data also went into a second study, on T cells expressing NK-cell markers.

Sequences were obtained from PBMCs. These receptor sequences come from a woman between 18 and 29 years old in good health.

This clonotype was observed at least ten times. CDR3 nucleotides: TGCAGTGCTAGAAGTAGCGGGGGGGCGAGTGAGCAGTTCTTC. It yields the protein CSARSSGGASEQFF. The rearrangement joins TRBV20-1 to TRBJ2-1, with 11 bases fitting TRBD2. V dropped 2 bases and J dropped 9; count of bases not matched to a gene: 6. CDR1 is DFQATT and CDR2 is SNEGSKA in the germline V gene (reference sequence). The CDR3 has 14 amino acids.

This chain uses TRBV6-2 or TRBV6-3 with TRBJ1-1; TRBD1 aligns across 7 bases. V was pared by 8 bases and J by 1 base, with 7 bases of the junction left unmatched. There are 14 residues in the CDR3. Per germline, CDR1 MNHEY and CDR2 SVGEGT. CDR3 sequence reads: CASRRQGENTEAFF. The CDR3 DNA is TGTGCCAGCCGCCGACAGGGTGAGAACACTGAAGCTTTCTTT.

The table lists this clonotype with many counts. The gene calls are TRBV29-1 and TRBJ1-1; 7 nucleotides match TRBD1. Germline-derived CDR1 and CDR2 are SQVTM and ANQGSEA. The CDR3 runs 13 residues. The V gene end was trimmed by 5 bases and the J gene end by 5 bases; junction bases not matched to a gene: 8. The CDR3 sequence: CSVTRGASTEAFF. In DNA form, the CDR3 reads TGCAGCGTTACCAGGGGGGCAAGTACTGAAGCTTTCTTT.

This clonotype was counted ten times or more. V and J are TRBV7-9 and TRBJ2-7; no definite D call. Germline V lookup: CDR1 SEHNR, CDR2 FQNEAQ (reference sequence). This CDR3 has 12 amino acids. CDR3 sequence: CAVGRTTYEQYF. In nucleotides, the CDR3 is TGTGCAGTCGGCAGGACCACCTACGAGCAGTACTTC.

This clonotype was counted only a few times. This chain joins TRBV10-1 and TRBJ2-4, with D hard to call. V gave up 0 bases and J gave up 6 bases, with 6 bases separating them. The CDR3 loop spans 13 amino acids. In germline, CDR1 is WNHNN, CDR2 SYGVQD (reference sequence). CDR3 sequence reads: CASSESNPNIQYF. CDR3 DNA: TGCGCCAGCAGTGAGTCGAACCCAAACATTCAGTACTTC.

The chain has TRBV5-1 and TRBJ2-5; 7 bases are a match to TRBD1. The CDR3 is made up of 15 amino acids. V dropped 1 base and J dropped 0; count of bases not matched to a gene: 3. The germline V gene has CDR1 SGHRS and CDR2 YFSETQ. The CDR3 nucleotides read TGCGCCAGCAGCTTGTTGGGGACAGACCAAGAGACCCAGTACTTC. Protein product: CASSLLGTDQETQYF. Full variable domain (rest looked up from reference TRBV5-1 and TRBJ2-5): KAGVTQTPRYLIKTRGQQVTLSCSPISGHRSVSWYQQTPGQGLQFLFEYFSETQRNKGNFPGRFSGRQFSNSRSEMNVSTLELGDSALYLCASSLLGTDQETQYFGPGTRLLVL.

This CDR3 reads CSAGRGRYTDTQYF. The DNA of the CDR3 is TGCAGTGCGGGACGCGGGCGGTACACAGATACGCAGTATTTT. This chain uses TRBV20-1 with TRBJ2-3; tentatively, D is TRBD1 or TRBD2 (5 bases each). Germline values: CDR1 DFQATT, CDR2 SNEGSKA (reference sequence). Trimming shortened V by 6 bases and J by 2 bases, and 15 bases separated the two germline ends. The CDR3 loop spans 14 amino acids.

This clonotype turned up a few times. The chain has TRBV6-1 and TRBJ1-3; D gene ambiguous. The CDR3 is 17 amino acids. V was cut by 6 bases and J by 0 bases, with 18 bases left in between. Germline CDR1 and CDR2: MNHNS and SASEGT. The CDR3 loop is CASSPYVGYPSGNTIYF. In nucleotides, the CDR3 is TGTGCCAGCAGCCCCTACGTGGGTTATCCCTCTGGAAACACCATATATTTT.

This clonotype was detected a few times. This chain uses TRBV7-9 with TRBJ2-2; TRBD1 matches at 9 bases. The trim removed 4 bases at V and 4 bases at J, leaving 4 bases unmatched. The germline V gene encodes CDR1 SEHNR and CDR2 FQNEAQ (reference sequence). CDR3 length: 15 residues. Here the CDR3 reads CASSSWTGATGELFF. The CDR3 DNA sequence: TGTGCCAGCAGCTCTTGGACAGGGGCCACCGGGGAGCTGTTTTTT.

The sample holds many counts of this clonotype. The rearrangement links TRBV20-1 to TRBJ2-7, with TRBD1 as a possible D gene (6 bases). The CDR3 runs to 15 residues. Looked up from germline, CDR1 is DFQATT and CDR2 is SNEGSKA (reference sequence). V lost 5 bases and J lost 7, with 24 bases in between. CDR3 in DNA: TGCAGTGCTGACGCCGGACCACAGGGCCACGGGGAGCAGTACTTC. It codes for CSADAGPQGHGEQYF.

The chain uses TRBV7-9 and TRBJ2-1, with D uncertain. V was shortened by 4 bases and J by 15 bases, with 16 bases between the two germline ends. This CDR3 contains 12 residues. In germline, CDR1 is SEHNR, CDR2 FQNEAQ (reference sequence). CDR3 residues: CASSSSLGVGFF. DNA for the CDR3: TGTGCCAGCAGCTCCTCCCTCGGAGTTGGGTTCTTC.

V usage is TRBV5-1 and J usage is TRBJ2-1, with 8 bases aligning to TRBD2. Germline loops: CDR1 SGHRS, CDR2 YFSETQ. The CDR3 extends over 14 amino acids. V was clipped by 0 bases and J by 8 bases; unmatched bases: 4. The CDR3, as DNA: TGCGCCAGCAGCTTGGTTGGGACTAGTGATGAGCAGTTCTTC. It encodes CASSLVGTSDEQFF.

The genes are TRBV29-1 and TRBJ1-3, with D hard to call. This CDR3 has 13 residues. Deletions cut 5 bases from V and 1 base from J, with 9 bases between. Germline-derived CDR1 and CDR2 are SQVTM and ANQGSEA. The CDR3 region is CSVRRVSGNTIYF. For the CDR3, the DNA is TGCAGCGTTCGACGGGTGTCTGGAAACACCATATATTTT.

The chain couples TRBV21-1 to TRBJ1-5; TRBD1 is the table's D call and was not checked against the DNA. TRBV21-1 is a recognized pseudogene. This CDR3 has 15 residues. Here the CDR3 reads CASLGDSPGNQPQHF. The CDR3 bases are TGTGCCAGCCTCGGAGACTCTCCGGGGAATCAGCCCCAGCATTTT.

In this sample, this clonotype turned up many times. The chain is built from TRBV5-6 and TRBJ2-3, with TRBD2 matching 9 bases. The trim removed 3 bases at V and 3 bases at J, leaving 14 bases unmatched. CDR1 is SGHDT and CDR2 is YYEEEE in the germline V gene. There are 18 residues in the CDR3. The CDR3 loop is CASSSLHDSGSGTDTQYF. CDR3 DNA sequence: TGTGCCAGCAGCTCCCTCCACGATAGCGGGAGTGGGACAGATACGCAGTATTTT.

This clonotype has only a few counts. The chain links TRBV5-1 to TRBJ2-1; TRBD2 might be the D (5 bases). Trimming shortened V by 6 bases and J by 3 bases, and 10 bases separated the two germline ends. This CDR3 has 13 residues. The germline V gene encodes CDR1 SGHRS and CDR2 YFSETQ. The CDR3 DNA reads TGCGCCAGCACCCCGGACTTCTACAATGAGCAGTTCTTC. Amino acids: CASTPDFYNEQFF. Combining the CDR3 with reference TRBV5-1 and TRBJ2-1 gives the whole variable domain KAGVTQTPRYLIKTRGQQVTLSCSPISGHRSVSWYQQTPGQGLQFLFEYFSETQRNKGNFPGRFSGRQFSNSRSEMNVSTLELGDSALYLCASTPDFYNEQFFGPGTRLTVL.

The rearrangement links TRBV12-3 or TRBV12-4 to TRBJ2-2; tentatively, D is TRBD2 (5 bases). V lost 5 bases to trimming and J lost 0 bases, with 10 bases between them. This CDR3 has 15 amino acids. This chain's CDR3 is CASSQTTANTGELFF. CDR3 sequence (DNA): TGTGCCAGCAGTCAGACTACTGCGAACACCGGGGAGCTGTTTTTT.

The gene calls are TRBV2 and TRBJ2-7; TRBD1 aligns across 7 bases. Looked up from germline, CDR1 is SNHLY and CDR2 is FYNNEI. V lost 6 bases, J lost 5 bases, and 4 bases stayed unmatched. The CDR3 runs 12 residues. The CDR3: CASSGDSHEQYF. As DNA, the CDR3 is TGTGCCAGCAGCGGGGACAGTCACGAGCAGTACTTC.

This clonotype was seen a few times. V usage is TRBV7-2 and J usage is TRBJ2-7; the D gene is possibly TRBD1 (6 bases). CDR1 and CDR2 (germline): SGHTA, FQGNSA. Trimming stripped 3 bases from V and 1 base from J, with 10 bases between. There are 14 residues in the CDR3. The CDR3 DNA reads as TGTGCCAGCAGCTTTTGGCAGGGGTCCTACGAGCAGTACTTC. This encodes CASSFWQGSYEQYF.

This clonotype occurred a few times. The chain joins TRBV7-9 to TRBJ1-1; D unclear. CDR3 length: 12 amino acids. The V end was cut by 1 base, the J end by 11 bases, with 11 bases between. Germline V gene lookup returns CDR1 SEHNR and CDR2 FQNEAQ (reference sequence). The CDR3: CASSLVGQMAFF. CDR3 nucleotide sequence: TGTGCCAGCAGCTTAGTGGGCCAGATGGCTTTCTTT.

Only a few counts were recorded for this clonotype. J is TRBJ1-2 and V is TRBV12-3 or TRBV12-4, with D unresolved. The CDR3 has 14 amino acids. The V end lost 4 bases, the J end lost 0 bases, and 9 bases lay between the germline ends. The CDR3, as DNA: TGTGCCAGCAGTTATCGGTACACTAACTATGGCTACACCTTC. Amino acids: CASSYRYTNYGYTF.

There are a few counts of this clonotype. The rearrangement uses TRBV12-3 or TRBV12-4 and TRBJ1-2, with 7 nucleotides matching TRBD1. Trimming removed 5 bases from V and 4 bases from J; junction bases left unmatched: 10. There are 15 residues in the CDR3. The CDR3 loop is CASSTSPGTAYGYTF. Here the CDR3 DNA reads TGTGCCAGCAGTACATCCCCCGGGACAGCCTATGGCTACACCTTC.

The chain carries TRBV20-1 and TRBJ1-4; D unclear. The V and J ends lost 5 bases and 0 bases respectively, with 13 bases between them. The CDR3 is 15 amino acids. Germline CDR1 reads DFQATT; CDR2 reads SNEGSKA (reference sequence). The CDR3 here is CSAVPEGATNEKLFF. CDR3 DNA: TGCAGTGCTGTACCCGAGGGAGCAACTAATGAAAAACTGTTTTTT.

CDR3 loop: CAISEPSKGGFSYEQYF. The DNA of the CDR3 is TGTGCCATCAGTGAGCCCTCTAAAGGGGGTTTTTCCTACGAGCAGTACTTC. This chain joins TRBV10-3 and TRBJ2-7; maybe TRBD1 (6 bases). Germline values: CDR1 ENHRY, CDR2 SYGVKD. Trimming took off 2 bases at V and 1 base at J, with 18 bases between the two ends. This CDR3 contains 17 residues.

At least ten counts were recorded for this clonotype. At one end the junction does not follow the germline gene, possibly because of a read error. This chain uses TRBV5-1 with TRBJ2-5; the match to TRBD2 covers 7 bases. Looked up from germline, CDR1 is SGHRS and CDR2 is YFSETQ. The CDR3 contains 14 residues. CDR3 bases: TGTGCCAGCAGTCCGGGACTACGACAAGAGACCCAGTACTTC. As protein: CASSPGLRQETQYF.

The sample holds a few counts of this clonotype. V is TRBV20-1 and J is TRBJ2-1, with TRBD2 matching 8 bases. V gave up 3 bases and J gave up 8 bases; unmatched junction bases: 15. CDR3 length equals 16 residues. The germline gives CDR1 DFQATT, CDR2 SNEGSKA (reference sequence). CDR3 nucleotides: TGCAGTGCTAGTTATATAGCGGGAAGGTCCCCCTATGAGCAGTTCTTC. This encodes CSASYIAGRSPYEQFF.

The chain combines TRBV5-1 with TRBJ2-1; 9 bases line up with TRBD1. The junction had 11 bases not matched to a gene; V was cut back by 0 bases and J by 10 bases. The CDR3 runs 16 residues. Germline V lookup: CDR1 SGHRS, CDR2 YFSETQ. CDR3 region: CASSLARPTGGSEQFF. In nucleotides, the CDR3 is TGCGCCAGCAGCTTGGCTAGACCCACAGGGGGCAGCGAGCAGTTCTTC.

This CDR3 is CSGADYSAKNIQYF. CDR3 nucleotides: TGCAGTGGCGCAGATTACTCAGCCAAAAACATTCAGTACTTC. This chain connects TRBV20-1 to TRBJ2-4; D not resolved. CDR3 length: 14 amino acids. CDR1 is DFQATT and CDR2 is SNEGSKA in the germline V gene (reference sequence). V was trimmed by 7 bases and J by 0 bases, leaving 13 bases between them.

This clonotype has at least ten counts. The chain joins TRBV20-1 to TRBJ2-2; 10 nucleotides agree with TRBD2. V gave up 5 bases and J gave up 3 bases; unmatched junction bases: 3. CDR1 and CDR2 from the germline V gene are DFQATT and SNEGSKA (reference sequence). The CDR3 is made up of 14 amino acids. The CDR3 protein is CSALGLADTGELFF. The CDR3 region has the DNA TGCAGTGCTCTTGGACTAGCGGACACCGGGGAGCTGTTTTTT.